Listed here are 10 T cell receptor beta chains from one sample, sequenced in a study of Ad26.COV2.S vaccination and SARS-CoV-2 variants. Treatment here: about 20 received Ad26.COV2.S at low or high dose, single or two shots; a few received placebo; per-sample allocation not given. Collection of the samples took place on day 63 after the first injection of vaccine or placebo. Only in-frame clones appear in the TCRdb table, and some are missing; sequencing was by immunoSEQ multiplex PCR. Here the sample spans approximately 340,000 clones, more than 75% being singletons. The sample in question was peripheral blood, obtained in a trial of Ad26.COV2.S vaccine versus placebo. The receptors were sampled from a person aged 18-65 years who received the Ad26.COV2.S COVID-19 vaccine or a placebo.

This chain's CDR3 is CASSNLYRGRREQYF. The CDR3 DNA reads TGTGCCAGCTCAAACCTGTACAGGGGTCGTCGGGAGCAGTACTTC. The chain employs TRBV18 and TRBJ2-7; 7 bases match TRBD1. Germline V gene sequence: CDR1 KGHSH, CDR2 LQKENI. The CDR3 is 15 residues long. Germline trimming cut 5 bases from V and 7 bases from J; bases unmatched to any gene: 14. The full variable domain, with the rest looked up from reference TRBV18 and TRBJ2-7, is NAGVMQNPRHLVRRRGQEARLRCSPMKGHSHVYWYRQLPEEGLKFMVYLQKENIIDESGMPKERFSAEFPKEGPSILRIQQVVRGDSAAYFCASSNLYRGRREQYFGPGTRLTVT.

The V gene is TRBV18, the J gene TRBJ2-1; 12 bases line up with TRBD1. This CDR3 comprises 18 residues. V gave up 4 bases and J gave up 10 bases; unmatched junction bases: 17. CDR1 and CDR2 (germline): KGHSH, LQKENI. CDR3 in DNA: TGTGCCAGCTCACTTTTCTCCCCCGGGACAGGGGGCTGGGGGGAGCAGTTCTTC. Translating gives CASSLFSPGTGGWGEQFF.

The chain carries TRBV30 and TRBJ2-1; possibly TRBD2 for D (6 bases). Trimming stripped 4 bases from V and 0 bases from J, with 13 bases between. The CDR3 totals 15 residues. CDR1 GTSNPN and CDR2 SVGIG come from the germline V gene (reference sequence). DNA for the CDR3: TGTGCCTGGACCGGGACTTCGAGCTCCTACAATGAGCAGTTCTTC. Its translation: CAWTGTSSSYNEQFF.

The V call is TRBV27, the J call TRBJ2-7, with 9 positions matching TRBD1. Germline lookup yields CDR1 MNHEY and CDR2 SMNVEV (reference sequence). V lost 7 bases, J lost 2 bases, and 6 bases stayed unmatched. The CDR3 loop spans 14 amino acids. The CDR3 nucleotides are TGTGCCAGCACCACGACAGGGGGAGCCTACGAGCAGTACTTC. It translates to CASTTTGGAYEQYF.

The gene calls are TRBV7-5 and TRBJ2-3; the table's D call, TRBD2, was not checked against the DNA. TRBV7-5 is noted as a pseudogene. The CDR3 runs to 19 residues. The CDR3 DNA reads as TGTGTCAGAAGCTTAGAGGGGACTAGCGGGGACACCAGCACAGATACGCAGTATTTT. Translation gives CVRSLEGTSGDTSTDTQYF.

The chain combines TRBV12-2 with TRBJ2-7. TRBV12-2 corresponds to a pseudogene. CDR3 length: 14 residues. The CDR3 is CASRLEKFYYEQYF. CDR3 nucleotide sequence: TGTGCAAGTCGCTTAGAGAAGTTTTACTACGAGCAGTACTTC.

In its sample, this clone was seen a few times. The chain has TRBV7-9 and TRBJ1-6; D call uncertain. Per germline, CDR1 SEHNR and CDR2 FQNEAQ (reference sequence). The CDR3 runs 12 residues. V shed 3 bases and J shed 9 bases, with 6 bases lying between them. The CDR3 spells CASSFPSSPLHF. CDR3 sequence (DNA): TGTGCCAGCAGCTTCCCCTCTTCACCCCTCCACTTT.

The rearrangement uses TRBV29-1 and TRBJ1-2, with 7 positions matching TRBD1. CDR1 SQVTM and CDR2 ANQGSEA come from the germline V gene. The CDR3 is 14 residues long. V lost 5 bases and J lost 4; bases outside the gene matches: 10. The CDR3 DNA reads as TGCAGCGTTACCAGGGACAGAAACCCCTATGGCTACACCTTC. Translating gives CSVTRDRNPYGYTF.

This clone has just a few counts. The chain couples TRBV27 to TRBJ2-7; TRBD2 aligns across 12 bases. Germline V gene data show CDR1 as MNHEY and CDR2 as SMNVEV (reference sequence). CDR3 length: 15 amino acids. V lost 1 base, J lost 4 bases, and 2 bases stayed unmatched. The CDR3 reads CASSLFLAGGYEQYF. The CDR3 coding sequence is TGTGCCAGCAGTTTATTCCTAGCGGGAGGGTACGAGCAGTACTTC.

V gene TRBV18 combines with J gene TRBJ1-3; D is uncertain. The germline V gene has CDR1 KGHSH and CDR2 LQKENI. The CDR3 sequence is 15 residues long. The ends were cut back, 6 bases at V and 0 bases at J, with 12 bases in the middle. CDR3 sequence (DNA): TGTGCCAGCTCCCCCGCTACGAGCTCTGGAAACACCATATATTTT. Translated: CASSPATSSGNTIYF.